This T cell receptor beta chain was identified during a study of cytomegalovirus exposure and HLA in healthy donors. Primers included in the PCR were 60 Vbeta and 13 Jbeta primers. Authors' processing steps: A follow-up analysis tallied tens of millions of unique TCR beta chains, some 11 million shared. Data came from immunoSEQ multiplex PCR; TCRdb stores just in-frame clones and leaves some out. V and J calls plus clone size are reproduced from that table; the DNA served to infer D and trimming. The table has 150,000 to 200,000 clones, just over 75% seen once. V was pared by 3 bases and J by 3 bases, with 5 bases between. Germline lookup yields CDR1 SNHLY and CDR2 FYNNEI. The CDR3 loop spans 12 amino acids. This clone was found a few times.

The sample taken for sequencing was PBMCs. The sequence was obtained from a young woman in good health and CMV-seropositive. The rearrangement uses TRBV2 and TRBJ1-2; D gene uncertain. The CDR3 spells CASSESYYGYTF. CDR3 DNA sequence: TGTGCCAGCAGTGAGTCTTACTATGGCTACACCTTC.